This TCR beta chain was identified in a study of blood T cells in healthy people across ages. Overall study results and limits: Measured against age, TCR beta diversity per million T cells decreased in a roughly linear manner.

With respect to this clonotype: Its antigen is still unknown.

Primed by a sample-barcoded 5' primer and a J-beta primer mix, a second PCR proceeded for roughly 6 to 12 cycles. One entry per CDR3 protein, called by TCRdb with MiXCR from the 5' RACE reads. The sample shows roughly 800,000 distinct CDR3 sequences, about 25% of them seen only once. The V end lost 4 bases, the J end lost 8 bases, and 17 bases lay between the germline ends. Germline CDR1 is SGHDN and CDR2 is FVKESK. This CDR3 comprises 14 residues. The sample was also linked to a second study, of T cells of mothers and their children. Per that paper: The yield was over 8.5 million TCR beta CDR3 reads from each mother and approximately 2.8 million from each child. Thymic selection, a shaping force on TCR recombination output, acts similarly in related and unrelated pairs.

What was sequenced was blood. This sequence was found in a boy aged 5-17 years in good health. The V gene is TRBV14, the J gene TRBJ1-2, with unresolved D. Written as DNA, the CDR3 is TGTGCCAGCAGCCGCCCCGACGGATGGGAAGGCTACACCTTC. It codes for CASSRPDGWEGYTF.